This is a list of T cell receptor beta chains from one sample in a study of T cell responses to AZD1222 COVID-19 vaccine. Data came from immunoSEQ multiplex PCR; TCRdb stores just in-frame clones and leaves some out. The sample has more than 100,000 clones; roughly nine tenths are singletons. Sequences were derived from peripheral blood, sampled 28 days after the second AZD1222 dose. The source is an adult who received the AZD1222 COVID-19 vaccine. Each CDR3 is given with its conserved first and last residue. A D gene is named only where the DNA matches it firmly. Clone size appears in some rows only: once, few, many, or a class for an expanded clone.

CDR3 DNA	CDR3 protein	V gene	J gene	clone size	D gene
TGTGCCAGCAGTTACACGGGTCGGCCAGATCAGCCCCAGCATTTT	CASSYTGRPDQPQHF	TRBV6-5	TRBJ1-5	.	.
TGTGCCAGTAGTACAGGACACTACTACGAGCAGTACTTC	CASSTGHYYEQYF	TRBV19	TRBJ2-7	.	.
TGTGCCAGCAGCCCAGGTAGGGGGGGCAGGTATAATTCACCCCTCCACTTT	CASSPGRGGRYNSPLHF	TRBV7-6	TRBJ1-6	.	.
TGTGCCAGCAGTTACGTGGGGGCTTCGGGAGGCTACACCTTC	CASSYVGASGGYTF	TRBV6-5	TRBJ1-2	.	.
TGTGCCAGTAGTATTTCGGTCAATCAGCCCCAGCATTTT	CASSISVNQPQHF	TRBV19	TRBJ1-5	once	.
TGTGCCAGCAGCTGGAAGGGACAAGGGTTATATGGCTACACCTTC	CASSWKGQGLYGYTF	TRBV5-4	TRBJ1-2	.	.
TGTGCCAGCAGCTTAAAGACAGGGAGATCCTACAATGAGCAGTTCTTC	CASSLKTGRSYNEQFF	TRBV5-4	TRBJ2-1	.	TRBD1
TGTGCCAGCAGTTTTCAGGGAGGCTACGAGCAGTACTTC	CASSFQGGYEQYF	TRBV12-3/TRBV12-4	TRBJ2-7	.	.
TGTGCCAGCAGTTACTCTTCGGGAACCTACGAGCAGTACTTC	CASSYSSGTYEQYF	TRBV6-5	TRBJ2-7	once	.
TGTGCCAGCAGCCAGGGGACTAGCGGGGGGATTGAGACCCAGTACTTC	CASSQGTSGGIETQYF	TRBV3-1/TRBV3-2	TRBJ2-5	.	TRBD2
TGTGCCAGCAGCGGCGGGGCCTCCTATGGCTACACCTTC	CASSGGASYGYTF	TRBV9	TRBJ1-2	.	.
TGTGCCAGCAGCCCGGGACTAGTAGGGTACAATGAGCAGTTCTTC	CASSPGLVGYNEQFF	TRBV2	TRBJ2-1	.	TRBD2
TGTGCCACCAGTCAAAACTCCTATGGCTACACCTTC	CATSQNSYGYTF	TRBV24-1	TRBJ1-2	once	.
TGTGCCAGCAGCGGACAGGGGTTTGGCAATCAGCCCCAGCATTTT	CASSGQGFGNQPQHF	TRBV6-5	TRBJ1-5	.	TRBD1
TGTGCCATCAGTGAGAGGGGGGAATACGAGCAGTACTTC	CAISERGEYEQYF	TRBV10-3	TRBJ2-7	few	.
TGCAGCGTTACCCCGGGGGGGGATAACTATGGCTACACCTTC	CSVTPGGDNYGYTF	TRBV29-1	TRBJ1-2	.	.
TGTGCCAGCTCACCTAAATCTGACGCCACTGAAGCTTTCTTT	CASSPKSDATEAFF	TRBV18	TRBJ1-1	.	.
TGTGCCAGCAGCCTTCCGGGCTTCTCTGGAAACACCATATATTTT	CASSLPGFSGNTIYF	TRBV5-4	TRBJ1-3	.	.
TGTGCCAGCAGCGTATCAGTGGGGTCTAACTATGGCTACACCTTC	CASSVSVGSNYGYTF	TRBV5-4	TRBJ1-2	.	.
TGTGCCAGCAGCCAGACAGCTTTCGTTTACTATGGCTACACCTTC	CASSQTAFVYYGYTF	TRBV7-9	TRBJ1-2	.	.
TGTGCCAGCTCTATCAGGGAGACTGTTTCACCCCTCCACTTT	CASSIRETVSPLHF	TRBV18	TRBJ1-6	.	.